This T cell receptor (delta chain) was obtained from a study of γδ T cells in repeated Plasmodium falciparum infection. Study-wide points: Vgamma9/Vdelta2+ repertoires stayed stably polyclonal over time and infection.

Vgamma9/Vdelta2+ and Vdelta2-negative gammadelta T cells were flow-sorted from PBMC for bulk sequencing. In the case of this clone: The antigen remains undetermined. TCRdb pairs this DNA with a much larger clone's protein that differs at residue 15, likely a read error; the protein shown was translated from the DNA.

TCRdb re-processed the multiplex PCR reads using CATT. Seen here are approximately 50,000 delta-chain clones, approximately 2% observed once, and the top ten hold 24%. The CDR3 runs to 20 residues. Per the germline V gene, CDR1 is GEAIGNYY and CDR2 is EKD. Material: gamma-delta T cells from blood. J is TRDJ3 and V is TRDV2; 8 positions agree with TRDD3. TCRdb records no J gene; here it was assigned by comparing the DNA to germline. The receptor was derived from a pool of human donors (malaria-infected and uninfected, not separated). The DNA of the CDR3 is TGTGCCTGTGACATTTTACTGGGGGTCCCTGGGCCCTGGGACCCCCGACAGATGTTTTTC. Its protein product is CACDILLGVPGPWDPRQMFF.